The text below deals with one T cell receptor beta chain. Its antigen target is currently unknown. The record has no base qualities; no much larger clone is one base away. Trimming removed 0 bases from V and 2 bases from J, leaving 2 bases between the germline ends. The CDR3 holds 14 amino acids from the cysteine to the phenylalanine. Solely the CDR3 DNA is kept, with 42 bases framed from the first base. As encoded in the germline V gene, CDR1 is MNHNS while CDR2 is SASEGT. The library was produced with multiplex PCR. Instrument on record: Illumina HiSeq 4000. CDR3 regions were amplified by Arm-PCR with iRepertoire HTBI primers to construct TCR beta libraries. PCR products were gel purified before sequencing. The study's own analysis went as follows. Gene usage analysis of CDR3 amino acid clonotypes relied on the approximately 60 TRBV and 15 or so TRBJ segments identified across samples. COPE and FqMerger were used to merge the filtered high-quality paired reads into contigs. BLAST was used to align contigs to the IMGT TRBV, TRBD and TRBJ reference genes, and CDR3 was defined following IMGT. Any clonotype with a frequency above 0.1% was classified as a highly expanded clone. Shannon entropy served as the measure of repertoire diversity, while the Gini coefficient captured V-J evenness. A clonotype found in more than one individual was treated as public. The public reads were quality trimmed at Q25 with fastp and then assembled into clones with MiXCR by TCRdb, keeping productive beta chains. Identical CDR3 proteins give one entry, which carries the most common genes and DNA. TCRdb, not the original authors, processed these V and J calls. Across this sample there are more than 300,000 distinct CDR3 sequences, with roughly a sixth seen only once. In total, the top ten clones hold about a fifth of the sample.

The data were taken from a study of regulatory T cells in long-lasting Graves disease (dated by TCRdb to about 2021). Regarding the research as a whole: Patients with newly diagnosed Graves' disease had been on antithyroid drugs for under 3 months. The study took place in China and was registered as a clinical trial. Patients with persistent Graves' disease were compared with patients with newly diagnosed Graves' disease using TCR sequencing and RNA sequencing of peripheral blood. TCR sequencing covered roughly 13 persistent and 20 or so newly diagnosed Graves' disease patients, around 33 samples in total.

The label giving this sample's time point can be read as: newly diagnosed GD, antithyroid drugs for less than 3 months. RNA was extracted from PBMCs in TRIzol for both TCR sequencing and RNA sequencing. The diagnosis of Graves' disease was made according to American Thyroid Association guidelines. Patients were recruited from an endocrinology department in Xi'an, China. From each patient, around 9.3 milliliters of peripheral blood was collected into an EDTA anticoagulant tube. Ficoll Paque Plus density gradient separation was used to isolate PBMCs, and no additional T cell sorting was done. RNA quality was checked with an Agilent 2100 Bioanalyzer and agarose gel, and concentration with a NanoDrop 2000. The investigation overall reported the following: Persistent disease showed preferential use of TRBV28, TRBJ1-2 and TRBJ2-5, whereas newly diagnosed disease favored TRBV20-1 and TRBJ2-1. Because the primary lesion, thyroid tissue, could not be accessed, the study looked at peripheral blood alone. Persistent patients shared more public clonotypes among themselves (around 2,500) than newly diagnosed patients did (approximately 870). Compared with newly diagnosed patients, patients with persistent Graves' disease had lower TCR Shannon entropy and fewer highly expanded clones, which suggests clonal expansion. Sequencing and analysis were restricted to the TCR beta chain. The authors noted that the small sample size was a limitation that may lower accuracy.

This clonotype was sampled from a female donor with Graves disease. Sequenced material: peripheral blood mononuclear cells (PBMCs), taken at new diagnosis, from a patient treated with antithyroid drugs. The receptor chain draws on TRBV6-1 and TRBJ2-6; the D gene remains uncertain. The bases read TGTGCCAGCAGTGAAGCGACTGGGGCCAACGTCCTGACTTTC. It translates to CASSEATGANVLTF.